The rows below give T cell receptor beta chains drawn from one sample of a study of PD-1 blockade in classical Hodgkin lymphoma. This table comes from immunoSEQ multiplex PCR, and its TCRdb copy is limited to in-frame clones, with some not included. Of 11,000 to 15,000 clones in the sample, 83% were seen once. The material sequenced was peripheral blood mononuclear cells (PBMCs), taken at baseline. All receptors come from a human donor with classical Hodgkin lymphoma. The CDR3 runs from the conserved cysteine through the conserved F or W. Each record gives: V gene, D gene, J gene, clone size, CDR3 protein, CDR3 DNA. A D gene is named only where the DNA matches it firmly. Size is stated for part of the rows, as once, few or many counts, or as a class when the clone is expanded.

V gene: TRBV19
D gene: NA
J gene: TRBJ1-5
clone size: NA
CDR3 protein: CASSISAASNQPQHF
CDR3 DNA: TGTGCCAGTAGTATAAGCGCAGCTAGCAATCAGCCCCAGCATTTT

V gene: TRBV5-1
D gene: NA
J gene: TRBJ2-3
clone size: NA
CDR3 protein: CASSLAIEGYTDTQYF
CDR3 DNA: TGCGCCAGCAGCTTGGCCATCGAGGGGTACACAGATACGCAGTATTTT

V gene: TRBV11-2
D gene: NA
J gene: TRBJ2-4
clone size: NA
CDR3 protein: CASSLADRFKNIQYF
CDR3 DNA: TGTGCCAGCAGCTTAGCGGATAGATTCAAAAACATTCAGTACTTC

V gene: TRBV10-3
D gene: TRBD1
J gene: TRBJ1-4
clone size: NA
CDR3 protein: CAISEGGTGGTNEKLFF
CDR3 DNA: TGTGCCATCAGTGAGGGGGGGACAGGTGGTACCAATGAAAAACTGTTTTTT

V gene: TRBV6-5
D gene: NA
J gene: TRBJ1-1
clone size: NA
CDR3 protein: CASSPSTPLAEAFF
CDR3 DNA: TGTGCCAGCAGCCCATCGACGCCCTTGGCTGAAGCTTTCTTT

V gene: TRBV4-1
D gene: NA
J gene: TRBJ2-2
clone size: NA
CDR3 protein: CASSQGVAVSLTGELFF
CDR3 DNA: TGCGCCAGCAGCCAAGGGGTAGCGGTTTCTCTCACCGGGGAGCTGTTTTTT

V gene: TRBV18
D gene: NA
J gene: TRBJ1-1
clone size: once
CDR3 protein: CASSAGEAFF
CDR3 DNA: TGTGCCAGCTCCGCGGGTGAAGCTTTCTTT

V gene: TRBV5-1
D gene: NA
J gene: TRBJ2-7
clone size: NA
CDR3 protein: CASSLESDTYEQYF
CDR3 DNA: TGCGCCAGCAGCTTGGAGTCGGACACTTACGAGCAGTACTTC

V gene: TRBV19
D gene: NA
J gene: TRBJ1-5
clone size: large
CDR3 protein: CASSIPNQPQHF
CDR3 DNA: TGTGCCAGTAGTATACCGAATCAGCCCCAGCATTTT

V gene: TRBV5-1
D gene: TRBD1
J gene: TRBJ2-5
clone size: few
CDR3 protein: CASSLQGESETQYF
CDR3 DNA: TGCGCCAGCAGCTTACAGGGGGAATCGGAGACCCAGTACTTC

V gene: TRBV28
D gene: NA
J gene: TRBJ1-1
clone size: few
CDR3 protein: CASSSILVNVNTEAFF
CDR3 DNA: TGTGCCAGCAGTTCCATTTTGGTTAACGTGAACACTGAAGCTTTCTTT

V gene: TRBV5-6
D gene: NA
J gene: TRBJ1-1
clone size: NA
CDR3 protein: CASSLGRANTEAFF
CDR3 DNA: TGTGCCAGCAGCTTGGGGAGGGCGAACACTGAAGCTTTCTTT

V gene: TRBV19
D gene: TRBD1
J gene: TRBJ1-4
clone size: NA
CDR3 protein: CASSLGQGAPGRGEKLFF
CDR3 DNA: TGTGCCAGTAGTCTTGGACAGGGGGCTCCCGGCAGGGGTGAAAAACTGTTTTTT

V gene: TRBV28
D gene: NA
J gene: TRBJ2-3
clone size: NA
CDR3 protein: CASSLGGGTQYF
CDR3 DNA: TGTGCCAGCAGTTTAGGGGGCGGTACGCAGTATTTT

V gene: TRBV27
D gene: NA
J gene: TRBJ1-1
clone size: NA
CDR3 protein: CASSLAPGTNTEAFF
CDR3 DNA: TGTGCCAGCAGTTTAGCCCCTGGGACGAACACTGAAGCTTTCTTT

V gene: TRBV4-1
D gene: NA
J gene: TRBJ2-3
clone size: NA
CDR3 protein: CASRLRLTADTQYF
CDR3 DNA: TGCGCCAGCAGACTCCGACTCACCGCAGATACGCAGTATTTT

V gene: TRBV6-5
D gene: NA
J gene: TRBJ1-2
clone size: NA
CDR3 protein: CASSPGLYYGYTF
CDR3 DNA: TGTGCCAGCAGTCCCGGTCTGTACTATGGCTACACCTTC

V gene: TRBV5-1
D gene: NA
J gene: TRBJ2-2
clone size: NA
CDR3 protein: CASSLDLVGTGELFF
CDR3 DNA: TGCGCCAGCAGCTTGGATCTCGTAGGGACCGGGGAGCTGTTTTTT

V gene: TRBV5-1
D gene: NA
J gene: TRBJ2-5
clone size: NA
CDR3 protein: CASSLERQETQYF
CDR3 DNA: TGCGCCAGCAGCTTGGAAAGACAAGAGACCCAGTACTTC

V gene: TRBV7-6
D gene: TRBD1
J gene: TRBJ2-3
clone size: NA
CDR3 protein: CASSLALWDRRQPSTDTQYF
CDR3 DNA: TGTGCCAGCAGCTTAGCGCTTTGGGACAGAAGACAACCAAGCACAGATACGCAGTATTTT

V gene: TRBV7-9
D gene: NA
J gene: TRBJ2-3
clone size: NA
CDR3 protein: CASSLSDTQYF
CDR3 DNA: TGTGCCAGCAGCTTAAGTGATACGCAGTATTTT

V gene: TRBV28
D gene: TRBD2
J gene: TRBJ2-1
clone size: NA
CDR3 protein: CASQPTSAPNEQFF
CDR3 DNA: TGTGCCAGCCAACCTACTAGCGCACCCAATGAGCAGTTCTTC

V gene: TRBV5-5
D gene: NA
J gene: TRBJ1-2
clone size: medium-sized
CDR3 protein: CASSFAGDGGYTF
CDR3 DNA: TGTGCCAGCAGTTTTGCAGGGGACGGAGGCTACACCTTC

V gene: TRBV29-1
D gene: NA
J gene: TRBJ1-2
clone size: NA
CDR3 protein: CSVEDGGGGYTF
CDR3 DNA: TGCAGCGTTGAAGACGGGGGTGGCGGCTACACCTTC

V gene: TRBV2
D gene: NA
J gene: TRBJ2-5
clone size: NA
CDR3 protein: CASSEVIAQETQYF
CDR3 DNA: TGTGCCAGCAGTGAAGTTATAGCCCAAGAGACCCAGTACTTC

V gene: TRBV21-1
D gene: NA
J gene: TRBJ1-6
clone size: once
CDR3 protein: CASSRPGQGGPNSPLHF
CDR3 DNA: TGTGCCAGCAGCAGACCGGGACAGGGAGGGCCTAATTCACCCCTCCACTTT

V gene: TRBV5-4
D gene: NA
J gene: TRBJ2-5
clone size: NA
CDR3 protein: CASSLGAPVETQYF
CDR3 DNA: TGTGCCAGCAGCTTGGGGGCCCCGGTCGAGACCCAGTACTTC

V gene: TRBV7-2
D gene: TRBD1
J gene: TRBJ1-6
clone size: NA
CDR3 protein: CASSSYRGGSPLHF
CDR3 DNA: TGTGCCAGCAGCTCGTACAGGGGTGGGTCACCCCTCCACTTT

V gene: TRBV19
D gene: TRBD1
J gene: TRBJ1-6
clone size: once
CDR3 protein: CASSTPQGAAWSSNSPLHF
CDR3 DNA: TGTGCCAGTAGTACCCCCCAGGGGGCGGCTTGGTCGTCTAATTCACCCCTCCACTTT

V gene: TRBV6-1
D gene: TRBD1
J gene: TRBJ1-5
clone size: NA
CDR3 protein: CASSGTGGGQPQHF
CDR3 DNA: TGTGCCAGCAGTGGGACAGGGGGGGGACAGCCCCAGCATTTT

V gene: TRBV4-1
D gene: NA
J gene: TRBJ2-3
clone size: NA
CDR3 protein: CASSQDGAGRDTQYF
CDR3 DNA: TGCGCCAGCAGCCAAGACGGGGCGGGCCGAGATACGCAGTATTTT

V gene: TRBV7-8
D gene: NA
J gene: TRBJ2-2
clone size: NA
CDR3 protein: CASSQRLQNTGELFF
CDR3 DNA: TGTGCCAGCAGCCAGCGACTCCAGAACACCGGGGAGCTGTTTTTT

V gene: TRBV6-5
D gene: TRBD1
J gene: TRBJ1-1
clone size: NA
CDR3 protein: CASGKGNRGPTEAFF
CDR3 DNA: TGTGCCAGCGGAAAGGGAAACAGGGGGCCCACTGAAGCTTTCTTT

V gene: TRBV28
D gene: TRBD1
J gene: TRBJ2-7
clone size: NA
CDR3 protein: CASSSGTGLYEQYF
CDR3 DNA: TGTGCCAGCAGCTCGGGGACAGGGCTTTACGAGCAGTACTTC

V gene: TRBV28
D gene: NA
J gene: TRBJ1-2
clone size: once
CDR3 protein: CASSSPANYGYTF
CDR3 DNA: TGTGCCAGCAGCTCACCAGCAAACTATGGCTACACCTTC

V gene: TRBV16
D gene: TRBD1
J gene: TRBJ1-1
clone size: NA
CDR3 protein: CASSPGQENTEAFF
CDR3 DNA: TGTGCCAGCAGCCCGGGACAGGAGAACACTGAAGCTTTCTTT

V gene: TRBV5-1
D gene: NA
J gene: TRBJ2-1
clone size: NA
CDR3 protein: CASSLDEGSGFVDEQFF
CDR3 DNA: TGCGCCAGCAGCTTGGATGAGGGGAGCGGATTTGTCGATGAGCAGTTCTTC

V gene: TRBV19
D gene: TRBD1
J gene: TRBJ1-4
clone size: NA
CDR3 protein: CASSRGQGRPNEKLFF
CDR3 DNA: TGTGCCAGTAGCCGGGGACAGGGCCGGCCTAATGAAAAACTGTTTTTT

V gene: TRBV19
D gene: TRBD1
J gene: TRBJ1-1
clone size: NA
CDR3 protein: CASSIVGQGNTEAFF
CDR3 DNA: TGTGCCAGTAGTATAGTGGGACAGGGGAACACTGAAGCTTTCTTT

V gene: TRBV4-2
D gene: NA
J gene: TRBJ1-6
clone size: NA
CDR3 protein: CASSHDFQRSSYNSPLHF
CDR3 DNA: TGTGCCAGCAGCCATGACTTTCAGAGGAGCTCCTATAATTCACCCCTCCACTTT

V gene: TRBV10-2
D gene: TRBD2
J gene: TRBJ2-5
clone size: NA
CDR3 protein: CASTPGLAEETQYF
CDR3 DNA: TGCGCCAGCACCCCAGGACTAGCGGAAGAGACCCAGTACTTC

V gene: TRBV5-5
D gene: NA
J gene: TRBJ1-1
clone size: NA
CDR3 protein: CASSLQGDTEAFF
CDR3 DNA: TGTGCCAGCAGCTTACAGGGAGACACTGAAGCTTTCTTT

V gene: TRBV7-2
D gene: TRBD1
J gene: TRBJ2-7
clone size: NA
CDR3 protein: CASSGGGQGFYEQYF
CDR3 DNA: TGTGCCAGCAGCGGAGGAGGACAGGGTTTCTACGAGCAGTACTTC

V gene: TRBV5-1
D gene: NA
J gene: TRBJ1-2
clone size: NA
CDR3 protein: CASSLEGDSGYTF
CDR3 DNA: TGCGCCAGCAGCTTGGAAGGGGATAGTGGCTACACCTTC

V gene: TRBV29-1
D gene: NA
J gene: TRBJ1-2
clone size: NA
CDR3 protein: CSVAGSQLRGYTF
CDR3 DNA: TGCAGCGTCGCCGGGTCGCAACTTCGGGGCTACACCTTC

V gene: TRBV10-3
D gene: TRBD2
J gene: TRBJ2-2
clone size: NA
CDR3 protein: CAISGTSGGVGELFF
CDR3 DNA: TGTGCCATCAGCGGGACTAGCGGGGGAGTAGGGGAGCTGTTTTTT

V gene: TRBV18
D gene: TRBD1
J gene: TRBJ1-1
clone size: NA
CDR3 protein: CASSPRTGGTEAFF
CDR3 DNA: TGTGCCAGCTCACCACGGACAGGGGGGACTGAAGCTTTCTTT